This T cell receptor beta chain stems from a study of T cells after yellow fever vaccination (dated by TCRdb to between 2018 and 2021). With regard to the full study: The SMART-Seq v4 Ultra Low Input RNA kit was used to prepare libraries from fractions with low cell numbers. To track T-cell clones before and after primary and booster YFV17D yellow fever vaccination, bulk TCR alpha and beta repertoires were sequenced longitudinally. Two healthy male donors, one aged 18 to 30 and one aged 30 to 40 years, made up the cohort. Blood was drawn at multiple timepoints before and after primary and secondary immunization, with bulk PBMC replicates and cell subsets isolated. Broad study findings and their caveats: FACS-sorted repertoires could contain abundant contaminating clonotypes from the bulk population, so computational filtering was required. Only a couple of donors were included in the study, so the extent to which the findings can be generalized is limited. The secondary T-cell response was weaker than the primary response but faster, peaking on day 5 instead of day 15. Most clones expanded after primary vaccination (around 96% of CD4 and over 80% of CD8) were re-detected after the booster, suggesting that broad memory maintenance occurred. A small share of clonotypes occurred in both CD4 and CD8 compartments, likely arising from convergent recombination.

What the treatment or condition label conveys for this sample: live attenuated yellow fever vaccine strain. A standard Ficoll-Paque protocol was used to isolate PBMCs from peripheral blood. CD4 and CD8 T-cell fractions were isolated with Dynabeads CD4 and CD8 positive selection kits. RNA was extracted with TriZol from bulk PBMCs, CD4 and CD8 fractions, and dextramer-positive and dextramer-negative fractions. The table lists this clonotype with a few counts. The antigen this receptor binds is unknown. No base qualities exist here, and no much larger clone lies one base off it. Sequencing used an Illumina NovaSeq 6000. TCR cDNA was synthesized by 5'RACE template switching, which introduced a universal primer site and unique molecular identifiers. cDNA synthesis was primed from both the TCR alpha and TCR beta constant segments. Library amplification used two PCR steps, and the second PCR step added sample barcodes and sequencing adapters. Sequencing of libraries was done on Illumina HiSeq 2500 (2x100 bp) or NovaSeq (2x150 bp). Under the source paper's analysis protocol: MIGEC handled demultiplexing of reads and collapsing into UMI consensus sequences, while MiXCR performed V(D)J alignment. Using edgeR on replicate PBMC samples, clonotypes were called vaccine-responding if FDR was below 0.01 and the log2 fold change was above 5 up to day 15. Bulk clonotypes were assigned CD4 or CD8 identity according to which sequenced CD4 or CD8 repertoire held them at higher abundance. The public reads were quality trimmed at Q25 with fastp and then assembled into clones with MiXCR by TCRdb, keeping productive beta chains. Identical CDR3 proteins give one entry, which carries the most common genes and DNA. TCRdb's processing, not the authors', yielded these V and J calls. The sample table lists around 120,000 distinct CDR3 sequences, over 12% of them with a count of one. The ten most abundant clones make up 43% of the sample.

From cysteine to phenylalanine, the CDR3 is 15 amino acids long. The entry retains the CDR3 DNA only, 45 bases that are in frame from base 1. According to the germline V gene (reference sequence), CDR1 reads MNHEY and CDR2 reads SMNVEV. V loses 4 bases, J loses 1 base, and the germline ends lie 13 bases apart. Sequencing was performed on CD8+ T cells sorted from PBMCs, taken 5 days after the yellow fever booster vaccination. Rearrangement joined TRBV27 to TRBJ1-1, and the D gene may be TRBD1, 6 bases matching. The receptor was isolated from a man aged 18 to 29 who received the YFV17D yellow fever vaccine. The sequenced DNA is TGTGCCAGCAGTTCCCGACAGGCGGGGAACACTGAAGCTTTCTTT. Translation gives CASSSRQAGNTEAFF.